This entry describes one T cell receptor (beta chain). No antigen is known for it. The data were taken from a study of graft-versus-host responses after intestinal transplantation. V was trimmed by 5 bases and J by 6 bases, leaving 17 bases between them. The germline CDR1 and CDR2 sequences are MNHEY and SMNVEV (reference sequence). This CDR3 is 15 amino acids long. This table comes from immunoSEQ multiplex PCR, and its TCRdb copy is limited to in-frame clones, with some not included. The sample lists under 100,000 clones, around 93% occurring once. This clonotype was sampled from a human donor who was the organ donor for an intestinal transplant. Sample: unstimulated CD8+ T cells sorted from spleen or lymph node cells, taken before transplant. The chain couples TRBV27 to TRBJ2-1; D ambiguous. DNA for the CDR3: TGTGCCAGCAGTGTATACTCTTCTCCCTTCAATGAGCAGTTCTTC. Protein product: CASSVYSSPFNEQFF.